Presented here are 13 T cell receptor beta chains from one specimen sequenced in a study of response to subunit inactivated influenza vaccine. TCRdb called the RT-PCR reads again in MiXCR, with one record for every CDR3 protein. The sample yields about 650,000 distinct CDR3 sequences, 15% to 19% seen once. Here the sequenced sample was PBMCs from blood, taken roughly 12 days after vaccination. The receptors derive from a man aged 50-60 years who received an inactivated influenza vaccine.

The chain has TRBV3-1 and TRBJ1-1, with 8 bases identical to TRBD1. With V trimmed by 4 bases and J by 3 bases, 7 bases remained unmatched. The CDR3 has 15 amino acids. CDR1 and CDR2 (germline): LGHDT, YNNKEL (reference sequence). The CDR3 DNA is TGTGCCAGCAGCCCTGGACAGGGAGGATACACTGAAGCTTTCTTT. Translation gives CASSPGQGGYTEAFF.

This CDR3 reads CASSQGPGRTSYEQYF. In nucleotides, the CDR3 is TGCGCCAGCAGCCAAGGGCCGGGACGGACTTCCTACGAGCAGTACTTC. V gene TRBV4-1 combines with J gene TRBJ2-7, with D perhaps matching TRBD1 or TRBD2 (5 bases each). This CDR3 region has 16 residues. Trimming left V 1 base short and J 1 base short, with 14 bases between. Germline V gives CDR1 MGHRA, CDR2 YSYEKL.

This clonotype was observed a handful of times. The chain joins TRBV12-3 or TRBV12-4 to TRBJ2-2; D is ambiguous. Trimming cost V 3 bases and J 9 bases, with 8 bases left between them. The CDR3 is 12 amino acids. Here the CDR3 DNA reads TGTGCCAGCAGTTTTGATTTCCGGGAGCTGTTTTTT. It translates to CASSFDFRELFF.

The sample holds many counts of this clonotype. The chain links TRBV21-1 to TRBJ2-3; TRBD1 reflects the table's D call only, with no check against the DNA. TRBV21-1 is classified as a pseudogene. The CDR3 is 16 amino acids. CDR3 nucleotide sequence: TGTGCCAGCAGCAAAGCGTGGACATCTAGCACAGATACGCAGTATTTT. Protein sequence: CASSKAWTSSTDTQYF.

The rearrangement joins TRBV9 to TRBJ2-1; TRBD2 matches at 7 bases. There are 14 residues in the CDR3. Germline V gene data show CDR1 as SGDLS and CDR2 as YYNGEE. The V and J ends lost 4 bases and 5 bases, in that order; junction bases with no gene match: 6. CDR3 sequence reads: CASSSREVHNEQFF. The CDR3 DNA follows: TGTGCCAGCAGCTCCCGGGAGGTGCACAATGAGCAGTTCTTC.

The chain couples TRBV7-9 to TRBJ2-3; D uncertain. The CDR3 spans 15 residues. Germline lookup yields CDR1 SEHNR and CDR2 FQNEAQ (reference sequence). The germline V and J ends were trimmed by 3 bases and 5 bases, with 15 bases remaining between them. In DNA, the CDR3 is TGTGCCAGCAGCTTCTCCCAGGCCTCCGGAGATACGCAGTATTTT. Translated: CASSFSQASGDTQYF.

This clonotype was observed at least ten times. The gene calls are TRBV7-9 and TRBJ2-7; D is unresolved. V gave up 3 bases and J gave up 2 bases, with 8 bases separating them. The germline gives CDR1 SEHNR, CDR2 FQNEAQ (reference sequence). This CDR3 has 13 residues. Here the CDR3 reads CASSLHGTYEQYF. The CDR3 nucleotides are TGTGCCAGCAGCTTGCACGGAACCTACGAGCAGTACTTC.

The chain carries TRBV7-2 and TRBJ1-2; D remains ambiguous. Germline V gene lookup returns CDR1 SGHTA and CDR2 FQGNSA. Trimming removed 5 bases at V and 8 bases at J, with 12 bases between. This CDR3 is built from 12 residues. DNA for the CDR3: TGTGCCAGCAGCGGGAGTGCGGCGGGCTACACCTTC. It translates to CASSGSAAGYTF.

This clonotype was counted a few times. This chain joins TRBV6-1 and TRBJ1-5; 11 bases are a match to TRBD1. The CDR3 totals 14 residues. Germline CDR1 is MNHNS and CDR2 is SASEGT. V lost 4 bases to trimming and J lost 6 bases; unmatched junction nucleotides: 2. The CDR3 reads CASSGTGGPQPQHF. CDR3 DNA sequence: TGTGCCAGCAGTGGGACAGGGGGCCCTCAGCCCCAGCATTTT.

This clonotype was picked up many times. The chain is built from TRBV5-5 and TRBJ1-1, with D hard to call. The length of the CDR3 is 13 residues. CDR1 and CDR2 from the germline V gene are SGHKS and YYEKEE (reference sequence). Trimming removed 2 bases at V and 1 base at J, with 6 bases between. DNA for the CDR3: TGTGCCAGCAGCTTCGAGGGGAACACTGAAGCTTTCTTT. This translates into CASSFEGNTEAFF.

The chain combines TRBV7-2 with TRBJ2-3; 10 bases fit TRBD1. CDR1 is SGHTA and CDR2 is FQGNSA in the germline V gene. The CDR3 consists of 17 residues. V was clipped by 5 bases and J by 2 bases; unmatched bases: 10. The CDR3 spells CASSQAGGQGNTDTQYF. CDR3 in DNA: TGTGCCAGCAGCCAAGCCGGGGGACAGGGGAACACAGATACGCAGTATTTT.

The chain employs TRBV20-1 and TRBJ2-1; TRBD2 aligns across 9 bases. Trimming cost V 0 bases and J 8 bases; bases outside gene matches: 8. CDR1 and CDR2 from the germline V gene are DFQATT and SNEGSKA (reference sequence). This CDR3 is 15 amino acids long. The CDR3 loop is CSARDFAGGPYEQFF. Written as DNA, the CDR3 is TGCAGTGCTAGAGATTTTGCGGGGGGGCCCTATGAGCAGTTCTTC.

The chain combines TRBV20-1 with TRBJ1-2; 8 bases align to TRBD1. V shed 3 bases, J shed 8 bases, and the junction held 8 bases outside the gene matches. Germline lookup yields CDR1 DFQATT and CDR2 SNEGSKA (reference sequence). This CDR3 contains 13 residues. The CDR3, as DNA: TGCAGTGCTAGGAGAGGACAGGGTTGGGGCTACACCTTC. Translation gives CSARRGQGWGYTF.